These 20 T cell receptor beta chains were all obtained from the same sample, sequenced in a study of beta chain features in type 1 diabetes. All of the isolated RNA was reverse transcribed, so expressed TCRB transcripts were sequenced. TCRdb's table, derived via immunoSEQ multiplex PCR, lists solely in-frame clones and lacks some. This table has around 500,000 clones, approximately 10% appearing once. Sequencing was carried out using naive CD4+ T cells from blood. Receptors were obtained from a woman aged 18-29 years in good health.

The V call is TRBV23-1, the J call TRBJ1-6; TRBD1 might be the D (5 bases). TRBV23-1 falls under the ORF class, with uncertain function. V was pared by 4 bases and J by 6 bases, with 13 bases between. This CDR3 is 15 amino acids long. DNA for the CDR3: TGCGCCAGCAGTCCCCGACAGTGGAGTAATTCACCCCTCCACTTT. Translating it yields CASSPRQWSNSPLHF.

Note on this clone: Other DNA sequences from this sample encode an identical CDR3 as well. The chain joins TRBV5-1 to TRBJ2-6; weak D call: TRBD2 (5 bases). Trimming shortened V by 2 bases and J by 3 bases, and 6 bases separated the two germline ends. In germline, CDR1 is SGHRS, CDR2 YFSETQ. The CDR3 runs 14 residues. In nucleotides, the CDR3 is TGCGCCAGCAGCTTTGGAGGTGGGGCCAACGTCCTGACTTTC. Its protein product is CASSFGGGANVLTF.

This clone was detected only a few times. The chain links TRBV30 to TRBJ1-4; no reliable D call. Deletions cut 4 bases from V and 4 bases from J, with 10 bases between. The CDR3 runs 13 residues. In germline, CDR1 is GTSNPN, CDR2 SVGIG (reference sequence). Here the CDR3 DNA reads TGTGCCTGGACCAAGCCGGGTAATGAAAAACTGTTTTTT. It codes for CAWTKPGNEKLFF.

This rearrangement joins TRBV5-1 to TRBJ2-7, with 10 bases matching TRBD2. V gave up 3 bases and J gave up 4 bases; unmatched junction bases: 7. The CDR3 is made up of 15 amino acids. Looked up from germline, CDR1 is SGHRS and CDR2 is YFSETQ. This chain's CDR3 is CASSSSLAGEYEQYF. Here the CDR3 DNA reads TGCGCCAGCAGCTCGTCCCTAGCGGGAGAATACGAGCAGTACTTC.

This clone was counted between two and nine times. One end of the junction does not line up with germline, which may come from a read error. The rearrangement links TRBV4-2 to TRBJ2-3, with 16 bases that match TRBD2. Germline CDR1 and CDR2: LGHNA and YNFKEQ. The CDR3 has 13 residues. CDR3 in DNA: TGTGCCAGCAGCCGCGGGACTAGCGGGGGGGCCTGTTTT. Protein product: CASSRGTSGGACF.

The chain links TRBV18 to TRBJ1-5; D not resolved. The CDR3 is 13 amino acids. Germline CDR1 KGHSH, CDR2 LQKENI. Trimming shortened V by 5 bases and J by 3 bases, and 8 bases separated the two germline ends. CDR3 sequence: CASSSGLNQPQHF. Here the CDR3 DNA reads TGTGCCAGCTCATCCGGCCTCAATCAGCCCCAGCATTTT.

V usage is TRBV25-1 and J usage is TRBJ2-3; D may be TRBD1 (5 bases). Trimming stripped 6 bases from V and 2 bases from J, with 9 bases between. CDR3 length equals 13 residues. Germline loops: CDR1 MGHDK, CDR2 SYGVNS. This CDR3 is CASSPGITDTQYF. The CDR3 DNA follows: TGTGCCAGCAGCCCAGGGATCACAGATACGCAGTATTTT.

As DNA, the CDR3 is TGTGCCAGCAGCCGATATGGACAGTATAGCAATCAGCCCCAGCATTTT. This gives the protein CASSRYGQYSNQPQHF. The chain recombines TRBV7-2 with TRBJ1-5; TRBD1 might be the D (6 bases). CDR1 is SGHTA, CDR2 FQGNSA, per germline. V dropped 5 bases and J dropped 0 bases, with 14 bases sitting between them. There are 16 residues in the CDR3.

The V and J genes are TRBV5-4 and TRBJ2-2, with D perhaps matching TRBD2 (6 bases). This CDR3 comprises 16 residues. Germline loops: CDR1 SGHNT, CDR2 YYREEE (reference sequence). V shed 2 bases and J shed 6 bases, with 17 bases lying between them. Here the CDR3 reads CASSFGVEGRAGELFF. CDR3 DNA: TGTGCCAGCAGCTTCGGAGTGGAGGGTAGGGCCGGGGAGCTGTTTTTT.

The CDR3 region has the DNA TGTGCCAGCAGCCAAGATGGAACGGGGGTAACTACAAAGGAGCAGTTCTTC. Its translation: CASSQDGTGVTTKEQFF. The chain combines TRBV4-2 with TRBJ2-1, with D tentatively TRBD2 (6 bases). The CDR3 length is 17 residues. Trimming pared 0 bases from V and 10 bases from J, leaving 22 bases between. Germline-derived CDR1 and CDR2 are LGHNA and YNFKEQ.

This clone appeared a few times. The chain links TRBV9 to TRBJ2-7; D unresolved. This CDR3 spans 14 amino acids. Germline values: CDR1 SGDLS, CDR2 YYNGEE. Trimming took 0 bases from V and 4 from J, leaving 11 bases between them. The CDR3 DNA sequence: TGTGCCAGCAGCGTAGACTCCAGCAGTTACGAGCAGTACTTC. Its protein is CASSVDSSSYEQYF.

This clone was seen a handful of times. The rearrangement joins TRBV30 to TRBJ1-3, with TRBD1 as a possible D gene (6 bases). Germline values: CDR1 GTSNPN, CDR2 SVGIG (reference sequence). The germline V and J ends were trimmed by 0 bases and 0 bases, with 15 bases remaining between them. The CDR3 runs to 17 residues. CDR3 protein: CAWSVHNRVYSGNTIYF. The CDR3 DNA follows: TGTGCCTGGAGTGTTCACAACAGGGTCTACTCTGGAAACACCATATATTTT. The full variable domain, with the rest looked up from reference TRBV30 and TRBJ1-3, is SQTIHQWPATLVQPVGSPLSLECTVEGTSNPNLYWYRQAAGRGLQLLFYSVGIGQISSEVPQNLSASRPQDRQFILSSKKLLLSDSGFYLCAWSVHNRVYSGNTIYFGEGSWLTVV.

This clone was recorded a few times. The chain recombines TRBV30 with TRBJ2-3; D perhaps matches TRBD1 (6 bases). The CDR3 has 13 residues. V dropped 2 bases and J dropped 6 bases, with 12 bases sitting between them. Germline CDR1 reads GTSNPN; CDR2 reads SVGIG (reference sequence). The CDR3 protein is CAWSHRERDTQYF. The DNA for the CDR3 is TGTGCCTGGAGTCACAGGGAGAGGGATACGCAGTATTTT.

The V call is TRBV5-1, the J call TRBJ1-5; weak D call: TRBD1 (5 bases). CDR3 size: 13 residues. V dropped 4 bases and J dropped 4 bases, with 9 bases sitting between them. The germline gives CDR1 SGHRS, CDR2 YFSETQ. CDR3 in DNA: TGCGCCAGCAGCGAGAGGGGAAATCAGCCCCAGCATTTT. Amino acids: CASSERGNQPQHF. Full variable domain (outside the CDR3, taken from reference TRBV5-1 and TRBJ1-5): KAGVTQTPRYLIKTRGQQVTLSCSPISGHRSVSWYQQTPGQGLQFLFEYFSETQRNKGNFPGRFSGRQFSNSRSEMNVSTLELGDSALYLCASSERGNQPQHFGDGTRLSIL.

The sample holds many counts of this clone. The CDR3 spells CASSFPGGGYTF. The CDR3 nucleotides are TGTGCCAGCAGTTTCCCGGGAGGCGGCTACACCTTC. This chain links TRBV25-1 with TRBJ1-2; no clear D gene. Trimming stripped 5 bases from V and 8 bases from J, with 12 bases between. The CDR3 spans 12 residues. The germline V gene has CDR1 MGHDK and CDR2 SYGVNS.

The chain is built from TRBV18 and TRBJ2-3; possibly TRBD2 for D (5 bases). The CDR3 has 16 residues. Between the trimmed V and J ends, which lost 3 bases and 0 bases, there was a span of 13 bases. Germline CDR1 KGHSH, CDR2 LQKENI. This CDR3 is CASSPRRGDSTDTQYF. The CDR3 nucleotides read TGTGCCAGCTCACCTCGTCGGGGAGATAGCACAGATACGCAGTATTTT.

This clone was detected a few times. This chain joins TRBV15 and TRBJ2-7, with 7 bases matching TRBD1. With V trimmed by 3 bases and J by 6 bases, 5 bases remained unmatched. Germline V gene sequence: CDR1 LNHNV, CDR2 YYDKDF (reference sequence). The CDR3 has 13 amino acids. The CDR3 spells CATSRNRGGEQYF. The CDR3 bases are TGTGCCACCAGCAGGAACAGGGGCGGCGAGCAGTACTTC.

The V call is TRBV7-9, the J call TRBJ1-2; D unclear. Trimming took 1 base from V and 8 from J, leaving 14 bases between them. Germline-derived CDR1 and CDR2 are SEHNR and FQNEAQ (reference sequence). CDR3 length equals 14 residues. The CDR3 DNA reads as TGTGCCAGCAGCTTAGAAGCCCCTCCTAGCGGCTACACCTTC. Protein sequence: CASSLEAPPSGYTF.

The rearrangement uses TRBV19 and TRBJ2-3, with a weak D call TRBD2 (7 bases). The length of the CDR3 is 13 residues. Germline-derived CDR1 and CDR2 are LNHDA and SQIVND (reference sequence). Trimming took off 1 base at V and 8 bases at J, with 10 bases between the two ends. The CDR3: CASSIGGGATQYF. CDR3 in DNA: TGTGCCAGTAGTATAGGTGGGGGGGCTACGCAGTATTTT.

As to this clone: Within the sample, other DNA sequences also encode this same CDR3. J is TRBJ2-1 and V is TRBV9; D gene uncertain. The CDR3 is 15 residues long. Trimming left V 0 bases short and J 0 bases short, with 7 bases between. Germline values: CDR1 SGDLS, CDR2 YYNGEE. For the CDR3, the DNA is TGTGCCAGCAGCGTAGCCAGCTCCTCCTACAATGAGCAGTTCTTC. It encodes CASSVASSSYNEQFF.